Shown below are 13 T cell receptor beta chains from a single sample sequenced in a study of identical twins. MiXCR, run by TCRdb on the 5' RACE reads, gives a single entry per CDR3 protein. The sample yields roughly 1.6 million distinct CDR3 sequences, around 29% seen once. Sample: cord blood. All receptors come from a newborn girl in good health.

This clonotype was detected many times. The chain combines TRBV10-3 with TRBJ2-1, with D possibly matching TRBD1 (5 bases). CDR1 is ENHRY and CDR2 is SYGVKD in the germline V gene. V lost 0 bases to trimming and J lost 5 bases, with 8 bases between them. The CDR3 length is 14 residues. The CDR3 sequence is CAISESKGHNEQFF. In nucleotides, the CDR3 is TGTGCCATCAGTGAGTCGAAGGGGCACAATGAGCAGTTCTTC.

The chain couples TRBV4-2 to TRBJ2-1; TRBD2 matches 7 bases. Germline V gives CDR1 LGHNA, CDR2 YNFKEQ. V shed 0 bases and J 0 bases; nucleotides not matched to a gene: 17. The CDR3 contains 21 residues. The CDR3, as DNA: TGTGCCAGCAGCCAAGAGAGGAGGAGACTAGCAGATTACAGCTCCTACAATGAGCAGTTCTTC. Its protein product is CASSQERRRLADYSSYNEQFF.

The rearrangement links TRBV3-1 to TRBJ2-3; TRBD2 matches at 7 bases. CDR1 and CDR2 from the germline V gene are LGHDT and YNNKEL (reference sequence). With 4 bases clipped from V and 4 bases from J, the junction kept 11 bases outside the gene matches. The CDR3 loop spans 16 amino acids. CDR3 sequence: CASSRLLAVASDTQYF. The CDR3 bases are TGTGCCAGCAGCCGACTGCTAGCGGTGGCTTCAGATACGCAGTATTTT.

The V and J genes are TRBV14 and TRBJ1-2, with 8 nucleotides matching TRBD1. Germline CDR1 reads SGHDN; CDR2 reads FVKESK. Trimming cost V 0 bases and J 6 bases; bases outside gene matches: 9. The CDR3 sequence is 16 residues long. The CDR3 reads CASSQDLYATGDGYTF. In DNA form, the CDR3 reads TGTGCCAGCAGCCAAGATCTATATGCGACAGGGGATGGCTACACCTTC.

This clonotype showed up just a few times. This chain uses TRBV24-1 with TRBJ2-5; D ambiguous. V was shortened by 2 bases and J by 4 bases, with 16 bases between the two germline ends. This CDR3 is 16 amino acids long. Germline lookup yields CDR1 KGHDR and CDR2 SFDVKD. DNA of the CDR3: TGTGCCACCAGTGATTGGCGCGCCTCCACGGTAGAGACCCAGTACTTC. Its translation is CATSDWRASTVETQYF.

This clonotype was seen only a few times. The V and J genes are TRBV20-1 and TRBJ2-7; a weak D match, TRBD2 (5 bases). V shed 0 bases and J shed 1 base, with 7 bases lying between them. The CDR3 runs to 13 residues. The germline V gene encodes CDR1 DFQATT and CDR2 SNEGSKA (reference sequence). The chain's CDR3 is CSARETTSYEQYF. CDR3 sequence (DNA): TGCAGTGCTAGAGAGACTACTTCCTACGAGCAGTACTTC.

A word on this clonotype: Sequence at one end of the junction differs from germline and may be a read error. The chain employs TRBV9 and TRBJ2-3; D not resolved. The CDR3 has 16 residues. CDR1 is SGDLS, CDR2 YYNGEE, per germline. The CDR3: CAGSVAGTSSTDTQYF. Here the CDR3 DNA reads TGTGCCGGCAGCGTAGCTGGAACATCTAGCACAGATACGCAGTATTTT.

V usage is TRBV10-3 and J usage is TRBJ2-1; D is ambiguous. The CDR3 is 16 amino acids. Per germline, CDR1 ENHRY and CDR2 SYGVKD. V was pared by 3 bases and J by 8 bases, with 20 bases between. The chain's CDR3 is CAISDPDSWVIYEQFF. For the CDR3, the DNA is TGTGCCATCAGTGACCCAGACTCCTGGGTGATTTATGAGCAGTTCTTC.

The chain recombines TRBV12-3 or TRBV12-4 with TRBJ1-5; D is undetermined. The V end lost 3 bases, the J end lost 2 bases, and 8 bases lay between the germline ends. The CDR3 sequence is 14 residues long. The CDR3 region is CASSFRAGNQPQHF. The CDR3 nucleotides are TGTGCCAGCAGTTTCCGGGCCGGCAATCAGCCCCAGCATTTT.

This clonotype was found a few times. CDR3 DNA: TGTGCCAGCAGCCCATCGGGACTAGCGGGAGGGGGCTACAATGAGCAGTTCTTC. Residues: CASSPSGLAGGGYNEQFF. The V and J genes are TRBV16 and TRBJ2-1; 16 nucleotides match TRBD2. This CDR3 has 18 residues. Trimming removed 4 bases from V and 3 bases from J; junction bases left unmatched: 6. The germline CDR1 and CDR2 sequences are KGHSY and FQNENV. Using reference TRBV16 and TRBJ2-1 for the parts outside the CDR3, the full variable domain is GEEVAQTPKHLVRGEGQKAKLYCAPIKGHSYVFWYQQVLKNEFKFLISFQNENVFDETGMPKERFSAKCLPNSPCSLEIQATKLEDSAVYFCASSPSGLAGGGYNEQFFGPGTRLTVL.

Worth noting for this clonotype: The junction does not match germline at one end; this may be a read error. The CDR3 loop reads CAGSFSSTDTQYF. The CDR3 DNA is TGTGCCGGCAGCTTTTCTAGCACAGATACGCAGTATTTT. The rearrangement uses TRBV7-2 and TRBJ2-3; D gene uncertain. The germline V gene has CDR1 SGHTA and CDR2 FQGNSA. The CDR3 extends over 13 amino acids.

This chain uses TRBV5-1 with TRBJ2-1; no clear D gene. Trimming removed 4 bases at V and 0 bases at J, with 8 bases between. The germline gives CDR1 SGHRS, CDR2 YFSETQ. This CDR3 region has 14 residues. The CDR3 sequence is CASSETRSYNEQFF. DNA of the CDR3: TGCGCCAGCAGCGAGACTCGCTCCTACAATGAGCAGTTCTTC.

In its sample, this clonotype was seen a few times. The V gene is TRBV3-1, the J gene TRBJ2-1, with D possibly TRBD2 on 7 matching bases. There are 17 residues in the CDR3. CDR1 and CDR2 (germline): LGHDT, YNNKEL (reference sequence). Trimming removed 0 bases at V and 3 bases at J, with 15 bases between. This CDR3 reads CASSQDLAGGHYNEQFF. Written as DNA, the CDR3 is TGTGCCAGCAGCCAAGATCTCGCCGGGGGGCACTACAATGAGCAGTTCTTC.